The entry that follows covers one T cell receptor (beta chain) sequence. Its cognate antigen is unknown. This sample is drawn from a study of graft-versus-host responses after intestinal transplantation. Study as a whole: All recipients were given anti-thymocyte globulin induction, and tacrolimus and steroids were then administered for around three years.

Study results and caveats: GvH clones surfaced in recipient marrow, some emerging earlier in ileum or blood. Allografts of one patient group, those with graft-donor T cell macrochimerism, had high graft-versus-host to host-versus-graft clonal ratios.

The length of the CDR3 is 16 residues. Germline CDR1 and CDR2: SGHNT and YYREEE (reference sequence). Trimming took 0 bases from V and 5 from J; bases not matched to a gene: 11. Clones were read by immunoSEQ multiplex PCR, and TCRdb kept only the in-frame ones, dropping some. This table holds fewer than 120,000 clones, 93% found once. The receptor was isolated from a human donor who received an intestinal transplant. This chain uses TRBV5-4 with TRBJ2-7; TRBD2 matches 7 bases. This specimen was unstimulated CD8+ T cells sorted from spleen or lymph node cells, taken before intestinal transplant. This CDR3 is CASSLAPRRELNEQYF. DNA for the CDR3: TGTGCCAGCAGCTTGGCGCCCCGGCGGGAGCTGAACGAGCAGTACTTC.